A single sample is the source of the 23 T cell receptor beta chains below, sequenced in a study of cytomegalovirus exposure and HLA in healthy donors. Method: immunoSEQ multiplex PCR; TCRdb's copy keeps in-frame clones and lacks some. This table has fewer than 400,000 clones, approximately 91% appearing once. Specimen: PBMCs. All receptors derive from a man under 40 in good health and CMV-seronegative.

This rearrangement joins TRBV7-6 to TRBJ2-5; D may be TRBD2 (6 bases). Germline V gene sequence: CDR1 SGHVS, CDR2 FNYEAQ. Trimming shortened V by 5 bases and J by 7 bases, and 20 bases separated the two germline ends. This CDR3 is 15 amino acids long. In DNA, the CDR3 is TGTGCCAGCAGCGCCCTGACTCGGCCGGAGGGGACCCAGTACTTC. It is translated as CASSALTRPEGTQYF.

This chain connects TRBV7-9 to TRBJ2-5; 9 bases are shared with TRBD2. The germline CDR1 and CDR2 sequences are SEHNR and FQNEAQ (reference sequence). With 2 bases clipped from V and 5 bases from J, the junction kept 15 bases outside the gene matches. This CDR3 is 18 amino acids long. The DNA for the CDR3 is TGTGCCAGCAGCTTATTGGGAACGGCGGCTAGCGGGGTGGAGACCCAGTACTTC. The encoded protein is CASSLLGTAASGVETQYF.

This chain joins TRBV20-1 and TRBJ1-4; TRBD1 agrees at 9 bases. The V segment lost 4 bases and the J segment 14 bases; nucleotides outside the gene matches: 5. The CDR3 has 11 residues. Per germline, CDR1 DFQATT and CDR2 SNEGSKA (reference sequence). CDR3: CSATRQGGLFF. As DNA, the CDR3 is TGCAGTGCTACAAGACAGGGGGGTCTGTTTTTT.

With regard to this clone: The same CDR3 can be traced to other DNA sequences in this sample. This sequence joins TRBV30 and TRBJ2-2; the match to TRBD1 covers 12 bases. The CDR3 extends over 15 amino acids. Per germline, CDR1 GTSNPN and CDR2 SVGIG (reference sequence). V was clipped by 3 bases and J by 7 bases; unmatched bases: 6. CDR3 protein: CAWSAGTGGIGELFF. CDR3 DNA: TGTGCCTGGAGCGCCGGGACAGGGGGCATCGGGGAGCTGTTTTTT.

The V and J genes are TRBV7-9 and TRBJ1-1, with 8 bases matching TRBD1. Germline V gene sequence: CDR1 SEHNR, CDR2 FQNEAQ (reference sequence). The CDR3 contains 14 residues. V lost 2 bases to trimming and J lost 1 base; unmatched junction nucleotides: 0. In DNA form, the CDR3 reads TGTGCCAGCAGCTTAACAGGGGGGAACACTGAAGCTTTCTTT. Residues: CASSLTGGNTEAFF.

CDR3 amino acids: CASSREINTGELFF. CDR3 nucleotide sequence: TGTGCCAGCAGCCGAGAAATTAACACCGGGGAGCTGTTTTTT. This rearrangement joins TRBV7-2 to TRBJ2-2, with D hard to call. The germline V and J ends were trimmed by 5 bases and 2 bases, with 9 bases remaining between them. Germline loops: CDR1 SGHTA, CDR2 FQGNSA. The CDR3 spans 14 residues.

The chain uses TRBV6-5 and TRBJ2-3; 8 positions agree with TRBD2. Germline CDR1 MNHEY, CDR2 SVGAGI. The J segment lost 3 bases and the V segment lost 5 bases, leaving 7 bases of the junction unmatched. CDR3 length: 15 amino acids. CDR3 nucleotides: TGTGCCAGCAGTACCCGGGGGGGGCCGACAGATACGCAGTATTTT. This translates into CASSTRGGPTDTQYF.

The V call is TRBV4-1, the J call TRBJ2-1, with 10 positions matching TRBD1. Losses at the gene ends were 6 bases for V and 3 bases for J; bases not matched to a gene: 5. The germline gives CDR1 MGHRA, CDR2 YSYEKL. The CDR3 is made up of 15 amino acids. The CDR3 is CASRPGTGVYNEQFF. CDR3 in DNA: TGCGCCAGCAGACCCGGGACAGGGGTCTACAATGAGCAGTTCTTC.

The chain links TRBV5-4 to TRBJ1-2, with a tentative D call TRBD1 (5 bases). The germline V gene has CDR1 SGHNT and CDR2 YYREEE (reference sequence). Trimming removed 2 bases from V and 4 bases from J, with 12 bases in between. The CDR3 contains 14 residues. The CDR3 region is CASSFTTALYGYTF. In DNA, the CDR3 is TGTGCCAGCAGCTTTACGACAGCGCTCTATGGCTACACCTTC.

The chain combines TRBV7-8 with TRBJ2-7; TRBD2 matches at 7 bases. This CDR3 is built from 14 residues. The V segment lost 6 bases and the J segment 1 base; nucleotides outside the gene matches: 6. Germline V CDR1 and CDR2: SGHVS, FQNEAQ. DNA for the CDR3: TGTGCCAGCAGAGATAGCGGGCCTTCCTACGAGCAGTACTTC. Protein: CASRDSGPSYEQYF.

The chain couples TRBV6-1 to TRBJ1-1; 9 nucleotides agree with TRBD1. Trimming at V came to 2 bases and at J to 3 bases, leaving 1 base not matched to a gene. The CDR3 runs 14 residues. Germline V gives CDR1 MNHNS, CDR2 SASEGT. The CDR3 protein is CASSEWTGDTEAFF. CDR3 nucleotides: TGTGCCAGCAGTGAATGGACAGGGGACACTGAAGCTTTCTTT.

J is TRBJ1-6 and V is TRBV14, with D maybe TRBD1 (5 bases). The germline V and J ends were trimmed by 1 base and 0 bases, with 19 bases remaining between them. The CDR3 extends over 20 amino acids. The germline CDR1 and CDR2 sequences are SGHDN and FVKESK. CDR3 amino acids: CASSQGGRGSISSYNSPLHF. In DNA, the CDR3 is TGTGCCAGCAGCCAAGGCGGGAGGGGTTCAATAAGCTCCTATAATTCACCCCTCCACTTT.

This chain links TRBV27 with TRBJ1-2, with 9 bases lining up with TRBD1. This CDR3 is 14 amino acids long. Per germline, CDR1 MNHEY and CDR2 SMNVEV (reference sequence). J gave up 6 bases and V 3 bases, and 5 bases lay outside the gene matches. The chain's CDR3 is CASSFVQGADGYTF. The CDR3 DNA follows: TGTGCCAGCAGTTTCGTACAGGGGGCGGATGGCTACACCTTC.

V is TRBV6-5 and J is TRBJ2-3; TRBD1 matches 9 bases. The CDR3 runs to 16 residues. Per the germline V gene, CDR1 is MNHEY and CDR2 is SVGAGI. The trim removed 4 bases at V and 1 base at J, leaving 6 bases unmatched. This CDR3 is CASSFRTGVGTDTQYF. The CDR3 nucleotides are TGTGCCAGCAGTTTCCGGACAGGGGTTGGCACAGATACGCAGTATTTT.

The DNA for the CDR3 is TGTGCCAGCAGTTTCACCGGGACTAGCGCCTACGAGCAGTACTTC. Its protein is CASSFTGTSAYEQYF. This chain links TRBV27 with TRBJ2-7, with 10 bases matching TRBD2. V lost 3 bases to trimming and J lost 2 bases; unmatched junction nucleotides: 4. CDR1 and CDR2 (germline): MNHEY, SMNVEV (reference sequence). The CDR3 consists of 15 residues.

The chain recombines TRBV2 with TRBJ1-1; TRBD1 might be the D (6 bases). The germline V gene encodes CDR1 SNHLY and CDR2 FYNNEI. This CDR3 spans 16 amino acids. V lost 7 bases and J lost 1, with 19 bases in between. CDR3 coding DNA: TGTGCCAGCATCGAAACGCCGGGACACTGGAACACTGAAGCTTTCTTT. It specifies CASIETPGHWNTEAFF.

This clone turned up a few times. This rearrangement joins TRBV25-1 to TRBJ1-1; D is undetermined. The ends were cut back, 6 bases at V and 2 bases at J, with 4 bases in the middle. Germline V gene data show CDR1 as MGHDK and CDR2 as SYGVNS. The CDR3 loop spans 11 amino acids. As DNA, the CDR3 is TGTGCCAGCAGACAAAACACTGAAGCTTTCTTT. This translates into CASRQNTEAFF.

The chain uses TRBV7-9 and TRBJ2-7; TRBD2 agrees at 10 bases. V dropped 5 bases and J dropped 2; count of bases not matched to a gene: 6. CDR1 is SEHNR and CDR2 is FQNEAQ in the germline V gene (reference sequence). The CDR3 is made up of 15 amino acids. This chain's CDR3 is CASSLGLADTYEQYF. CDR3 in DNA: TGTGCCAGCAGCCTCGGACTAGCGGATACCTACGAGCAGTACTTC.

CDR3 nucleotide sequence: TGTGCCAGCAGCATGGGGACATCTAATATGGGCAATCAGCCCCAGCATTTT. Translation: CASSMGTSNMGNQPQHF. The V and J genes are TRBV5-5 and TRBJ1-5, with D possibly TRBD1 on 6 matching bases. V lost 4 bases and J 2 bases, leaving 19 bases between the germline ends. The CDR3 totals 17 residues. The V gene's germline CDR1 is SGHKS and CDR2 YYEKEE (reference sequence).

The chain uses TRBV10-2 and TRBJ1-2; 10 bases map to TRBD1. Germline CDR1 WSHSY, CDR2 SAAADI. V shed 4 bases and J 2 bases; nucleotides not matched to a gene: 4. This CDR3 has 15 residues. In DNA form, the CDR3 reads TGCGCCAGCAGTGGACGGGACAGGGGAAACTATGGCTACACCTTC. Protein: CASSGRDRGNYGYTF.

The V and J genes are TRBV4-2 and TRBJ1-4; 10 bases fit TRBD1. CDR3 size: 16 residues. Germline loops: CDR1 LGHNA, CDR2 YNFKEQ. V was clipped by 4 bases and J by 4 bases; unmatched bases: 6. CDR3 sequence (DNA): TGTGCCAGCAGCCGGACGACAGGGGGCGTTAATGAAAAACTGTTTTTT. This sequence encodes CASSRTTGGVNEKLFF.

The genes are TRBV5-5 and TRBJ1-6; 8 nucleotides align to TRBD1. Unmatched junction bases numbered 4, after V lost 2 bases and J lost 6 bases. This CDR3 contains 15 residues. The germline V gene encodes CDR1 SGHKS and CDR2 YYEKEE (reference sequence). The CDR3 DNA is TGTGCCAGCAGCTTAACCGGGACAGGTAATTCACCCCTCCACTTT. Amino acids: CASSLTGTGNSPLHF.

The gene calls are TRBV5-1 and TRBJ2-3; TRBD2 matches at 13 bases. CDR1 SGHRS and CDR2 YFSETQ come from the germline V gene. CDR3 size: 17 residues. J lost 6 bases, V lost 1 base, and 8 bases had no gene match. Written as DNA, the CDR3 is TGCGCCAGCAGCTTGTTAGAACTAGCGGGGGGGCTTGATACGCAGTATTTT. Translated, it gives CASSLLELAGGLDTQYF.